The clone carrying this T cell receptor (beta chain) was picked up many times. Its cognate antigen is unknown. Over 9 ml of fresh peripheral blood supplied the PBMCs. Amplification yielded TCR beta CDR3 regions, with RNA transcripts as the source. The study used the HTBI primer set for a first-round RT-PCR of the TCR CDR3. TCRdb fed the multiplex PCR reads into MiXCR, producing one record per CDR3 protein. The sample holds about 530,000 distinct CDR3 sequences, approximately 17% seen once. These data come from a study of T cells in Graves' hyperthyroidism and ophthalmopathy. Points from the study as a whole: In blood, most of the thyroid clonotypes expanded above 0.001 were also present.

CDR3 length equals 13 residues. CDR1 is SNHLY and CDR2 is FYNNEI in the germline V gene. V trimming: 6 bases; J trimming: 5 bases; junction bases outside the gene matches: 6. This TCR was sampled from a woman between 18 and 29 years old with Graves' ophthalmopathy. Sample: blood. The chain is built from TRBV2 and TRBJ2-5; 7 bases match TRBD2. The CDR3 DNA sequence: TGTGCCAGCAGGCGGGGGAGGCAGGAGACCCAGTACTTC. Amino acid sequence: CASRRGRQETQYF.